This T cell receptor (beta chain) was recorded in a study of CD8+ T cells in alopecia areata. General study results and limits: In scalp samples, resident alphabeta T cells of normal skin are also sequenced.

RNA extraction was followed by reverse transcription into cDNA, which acted as the sequencing template. Profiled with immunoSEQ multiplex PCR; TCRdb holds only in-frame clones, not every one. The sample holds about 97,000 clones, less than 50% seen once. By share of the sample, this clone is large. The target antigen is unknown. Sequencing used CD4+ T cells sorted from blood. This receptor was identified in a human donor with alopecia areata.

The CDR3 sequence: CASGQNNSPLHF. CDR3 nucleotide sequence: TGTGCCAGCGGACAGAACAATTCACCCCTCCACTTT. The chain uses TRBV7-9 and TRBJ1-6, with a weak D call TRBD1 (6 bases). CDR3 length equals 12 residues. V shed 8 bases and J shed 7 bases, with 9 bases lying between them. Germline-derived CDR1 and CDR2 are SEHNR and FQNEAQ (reference sequence).